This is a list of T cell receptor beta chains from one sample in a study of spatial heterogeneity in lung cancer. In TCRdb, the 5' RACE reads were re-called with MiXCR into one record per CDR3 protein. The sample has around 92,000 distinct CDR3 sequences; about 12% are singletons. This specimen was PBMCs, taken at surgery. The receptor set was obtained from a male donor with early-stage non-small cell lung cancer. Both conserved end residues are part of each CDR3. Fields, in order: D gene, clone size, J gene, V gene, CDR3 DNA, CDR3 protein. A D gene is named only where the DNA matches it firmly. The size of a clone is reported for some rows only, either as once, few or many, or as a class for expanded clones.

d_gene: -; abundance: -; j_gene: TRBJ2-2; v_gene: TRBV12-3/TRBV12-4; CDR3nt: TGTGCCAGCATCTGGGAAGGGGTCATCGGGGAGCTGTTTTTT; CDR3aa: CASIWEGVIGELFF
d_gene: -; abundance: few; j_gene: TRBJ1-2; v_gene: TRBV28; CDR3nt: TGTGCCAGCGGGTTGGGAGTTCAGGGCTACACCTTC; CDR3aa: CASGLGVQGYTF
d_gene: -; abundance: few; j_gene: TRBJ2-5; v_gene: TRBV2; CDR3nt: TGTGCCAGCAGTGCGGGAGTCGGGCAAGAGACCCAGTACTTC; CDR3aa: CASSAGVGQETQYF
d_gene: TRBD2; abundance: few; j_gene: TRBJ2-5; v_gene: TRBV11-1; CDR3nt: TGTGCCAGCAGCTTACGAGCGGGAGCAGAAGAGACCCAGTACTTC; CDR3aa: CASSLRAGAEETQYF
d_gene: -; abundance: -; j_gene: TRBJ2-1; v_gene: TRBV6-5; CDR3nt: TGTGCCAGCGGGGGACCGGGGCGCGTCAATGAGCAGTTCTTC; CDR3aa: CASGGPGRVNEQFF
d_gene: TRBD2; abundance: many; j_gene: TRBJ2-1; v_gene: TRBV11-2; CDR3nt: TGTGCCAGCAGCTTTAGCGGGGGGGCCTATGAGCAGTTCTTC; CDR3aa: CASSFSGGAYEQFF
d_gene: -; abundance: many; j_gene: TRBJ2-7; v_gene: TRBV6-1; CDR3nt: TGTGCCAGCAAAGAAAGCGGCAGCATGAGTGAGCAGTACTTC; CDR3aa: CASKESGSMSEQYF
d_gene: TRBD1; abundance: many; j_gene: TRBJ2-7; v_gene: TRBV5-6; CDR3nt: TGTGCCAGCAGCTCCGGGACAGGGGGCCCCTACGAGCAGTACTTC; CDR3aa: CASSSGTGGPYEQYF
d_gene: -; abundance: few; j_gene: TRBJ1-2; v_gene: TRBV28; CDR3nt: TGTGCCAGCAGCCCCCCGGGCCTCAAGGGGGGCTACACCTTC; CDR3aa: CASSPPGLKGGYTF
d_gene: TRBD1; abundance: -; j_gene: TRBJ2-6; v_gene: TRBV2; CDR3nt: TGTGCCAGCAGCTTTTCTACAGGGGCGATCTCTGGGGCCAACGTCCTGACTTTC; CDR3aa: CASSFSTGAISGANVLTF
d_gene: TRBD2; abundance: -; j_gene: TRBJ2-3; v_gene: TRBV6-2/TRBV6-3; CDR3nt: TGTGCCAGCAGTTACGATGGCCGCCGGGGGGTTTGGGATACGCAGTATTTT; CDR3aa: CASSYDGRRGVWDTQYF
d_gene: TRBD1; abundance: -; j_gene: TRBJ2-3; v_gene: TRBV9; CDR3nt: TGTGCCAGCAGCGTAGGGGACAGGGCCACAGATACGCAGTATTTT; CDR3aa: CASSVGDRATDTQYF
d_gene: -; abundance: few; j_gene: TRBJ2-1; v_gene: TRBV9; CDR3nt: TGTGCCAGCAGCGTAGAACCGGGACTCCGCGGGTCCGATGAGCAGTTCTTC; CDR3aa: CASSVEPGLRGSDEQFF
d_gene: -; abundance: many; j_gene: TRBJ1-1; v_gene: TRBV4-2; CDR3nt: TGTGCCAGCAGCCCAGGCTTAAGGGGTGGGGTGAACACTGAAGCTTTCTTT; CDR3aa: CASSPGLRGGVNTEAFF
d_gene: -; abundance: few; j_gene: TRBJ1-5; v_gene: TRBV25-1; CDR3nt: TGTGCCAGCAGTCTGACAGGCCACAATCAGCCCCAGCATTTT; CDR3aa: CASSLTGHNQPQHF
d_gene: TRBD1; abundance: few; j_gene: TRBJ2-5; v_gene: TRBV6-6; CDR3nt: TGTGCCAGCAGTTTCATCAAATCCGGACAGGCCCAGGAGACCCAGTACTTC; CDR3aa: CASSFIKSGQAQETQYF
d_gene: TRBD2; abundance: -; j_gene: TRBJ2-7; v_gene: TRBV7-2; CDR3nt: TGTGCCAGCAGCCGCGGGGGGGCCTCCTACGAGCAGTACTTC; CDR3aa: CASSRGGASYEQYF
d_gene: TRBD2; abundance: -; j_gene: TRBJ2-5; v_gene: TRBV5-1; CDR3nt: TGCGCCAGCAGCCTCTCAGCGGGAGTGACTTGGGAGACCCAGTACTTC; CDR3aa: CASSLSAGVTWETQYF
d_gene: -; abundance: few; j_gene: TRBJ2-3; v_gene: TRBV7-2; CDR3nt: TGTGCCAGCAGCCCGATAGCGTCTAGCACAGATACGCAGTATTTT; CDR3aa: CASSPIASSTDTQYF
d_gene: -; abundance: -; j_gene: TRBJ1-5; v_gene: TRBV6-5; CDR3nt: TGTGCCAGCAGTCGAACCGGGACAACAAGGCCCCAGCATTTT; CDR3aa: CASSRTGTTRPQHF
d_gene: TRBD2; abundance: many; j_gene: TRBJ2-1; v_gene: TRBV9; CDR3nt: TGTGCCAGCAGCGTAGGGGAGGGGACTCAACCTGCTCCCGCCTACAATGAGCAGTTCTTC; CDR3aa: CASSVGEGTQPAPAYNEQFF
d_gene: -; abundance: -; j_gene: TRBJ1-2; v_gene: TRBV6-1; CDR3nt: TGTGCCAGCAGTGGCAGGAATTCTAACTATGGCTACACCTTC; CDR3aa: CASSGRNSNYGYTF
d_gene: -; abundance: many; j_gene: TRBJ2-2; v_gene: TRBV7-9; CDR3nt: TGTGCCAGCAGCCCCCGGGATGGACATAACACCGGGGAGCTGTTTTTT; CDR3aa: CASSPRDGHNTGELFF
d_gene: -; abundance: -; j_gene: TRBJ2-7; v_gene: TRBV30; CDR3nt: TGTGCCTGGAGTGTACGGCGTGAGCAGTACTTC; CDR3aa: CAWSVRREQYF
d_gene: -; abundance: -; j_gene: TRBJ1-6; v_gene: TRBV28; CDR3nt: TGTGCCAGCAGTTTAGCGTTACAGTATAATTCACCCCTCCACTTT; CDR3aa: CASSLALQYNSPLHF
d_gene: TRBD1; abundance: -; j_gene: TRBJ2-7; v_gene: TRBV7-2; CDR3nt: TGTGCCAGCAGCTCAGACAGGGGGTACGAGCAGTACTTC; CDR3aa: CASSSDRGYEQYF
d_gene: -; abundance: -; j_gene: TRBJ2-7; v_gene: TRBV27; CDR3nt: TGTGCCAGCAGTTTATGGCAGGACTACGAGCAGTACTTC; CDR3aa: CASSLWQDYEQYF
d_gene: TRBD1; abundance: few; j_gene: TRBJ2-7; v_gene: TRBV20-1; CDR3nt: TGCAGTGCTAGAGAAGGACAGGGGAAGTACGAGCAGTACTTC; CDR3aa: CSAREGQGKYEQYF
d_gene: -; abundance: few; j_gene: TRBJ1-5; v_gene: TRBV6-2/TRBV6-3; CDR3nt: TGTGCCAGCAGTTACCGGGGGAATCAGCCCCAGCATTTT; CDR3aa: CASSYRGNQPQHF
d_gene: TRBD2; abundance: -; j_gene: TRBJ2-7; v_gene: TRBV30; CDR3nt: TGTGCCTGGAGGGAAGACGGACTAGCGGTGGCCTACGAGCAGTACTTC; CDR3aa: CAWREDGLAVAYEQYF
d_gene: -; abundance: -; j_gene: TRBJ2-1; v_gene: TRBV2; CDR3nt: TGTGCCAGCAGTGAGGGGTCCATCAATGAGCAGTTCTTC; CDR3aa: CASSEGSINEQFF
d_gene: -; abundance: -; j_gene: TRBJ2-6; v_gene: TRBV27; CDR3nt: TGTGCCAGCAGCACACAAGCCTCTGGGGCCAACGTCCTGACTTTC; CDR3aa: CASSTQASGANVLTF
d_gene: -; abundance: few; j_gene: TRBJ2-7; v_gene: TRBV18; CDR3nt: TGTGCCAGCTCACCACAAGGAATAGGAGAGCAGTACTTC; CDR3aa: CASSPQGIGEQYF
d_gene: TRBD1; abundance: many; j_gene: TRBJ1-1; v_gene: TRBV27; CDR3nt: TGTGCCAGCAGTTTATTAGCCCGAGACAGGGGAATGAACACTGAAGCTTTCTTT; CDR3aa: CASSLLARDRGMNTEAFF
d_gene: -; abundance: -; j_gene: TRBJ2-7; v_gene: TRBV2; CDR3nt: TGTGCCAGCAGTCTTAGACGGGAGTCCTACGAGCAGTACTTC; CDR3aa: CASSLRRESYEQYF
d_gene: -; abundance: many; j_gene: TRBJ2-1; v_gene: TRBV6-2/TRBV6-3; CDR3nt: TGTGCCAGCCGTACGGACCAGGTCTCCTACAATGAGCAGTTCTTC; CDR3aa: CASRTDQVSYNEQFF
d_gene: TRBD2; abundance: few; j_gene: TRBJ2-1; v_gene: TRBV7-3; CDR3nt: TGTGCCAGCAGCTTACAAGGGCGTACTAGCGGCTCCTACAATGAGCAGTTCTTC; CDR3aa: CASSLQGRTSGSYNEQFF
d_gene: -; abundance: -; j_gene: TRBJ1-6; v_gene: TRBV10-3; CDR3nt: TGTGCCATCAGTGAGCGAGGGTCCGGGGATTCACCCCTCCACTTT; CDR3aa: CAISERGSGDSPLHF
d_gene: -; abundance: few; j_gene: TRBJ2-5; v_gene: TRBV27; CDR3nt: TGTGCCAGCAGTTTGGTAGCAGGGGCGCCGACAGGGACCCAGTACTTC; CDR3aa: CASSLVAGAPTGTQYF
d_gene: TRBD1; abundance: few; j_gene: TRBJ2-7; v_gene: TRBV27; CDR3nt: TGTGCCAGCAGCCAAACAGGGGGCCCTTCCTACGAGCAGTACTTC; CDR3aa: CASSQTGGPSYEQYF
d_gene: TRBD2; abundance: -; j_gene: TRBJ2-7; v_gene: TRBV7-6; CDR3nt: TGTGCCAGCAGCCTCACCGGGACTACCTACGAGCAGTACTTC; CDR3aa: CASSLTGTTYEQYF
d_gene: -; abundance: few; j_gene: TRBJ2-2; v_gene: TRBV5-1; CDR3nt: TGCGCCAGCAGCTTGGCGGGATTACTCGCGAACACCGGGGAGCTGTTTTTT; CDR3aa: CASSLAGLLANTGELFF
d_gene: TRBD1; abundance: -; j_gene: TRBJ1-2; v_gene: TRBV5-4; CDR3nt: TGTGCCAGCAGCTTGGTGGGACAGGACTATGGCTACACCTTC; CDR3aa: CASSLVGQDYGYTF
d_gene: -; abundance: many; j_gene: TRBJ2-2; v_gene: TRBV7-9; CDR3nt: TGTGCCAGCAGCTTCCAGGCCGGGGAGCTGTTTTTT; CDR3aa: CASSFQAGELFF
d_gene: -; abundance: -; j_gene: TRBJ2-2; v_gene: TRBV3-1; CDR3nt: TGTGCCAGCAGCCACCTGGGGAACACCGGGGAGCTGTTTTTT; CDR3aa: CASSHLGNTGELFF
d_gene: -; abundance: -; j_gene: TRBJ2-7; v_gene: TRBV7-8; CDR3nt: TGTGCCAGCAGCTTAGTAAGGGGGTATCAAAGCTCCTACGAGCAGTACTTC; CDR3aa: CASSLVRGYQSSYEQYF
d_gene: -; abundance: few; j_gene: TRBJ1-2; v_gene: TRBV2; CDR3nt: TGTGCCAGCAGTGAACGACAGAACTATGGCTACACCTTC; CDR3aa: CASSERQNYGYTF